The 10 T cell receptor beta chains listed next were all sequenced from one sample in a study of cytomegalovirus exposure and HLA in healthy donors. Researchers ran the PCR with 60 Vbeta and 13 Jbeta primers. This table comes from immunoSEQ multiplex PCR, and its TCRdb copy is limited to in-frame clones, with some not included. The sample consists of approximately 40,000 clones, 70% to 90% of them appearing once. Sample: PBMCs. The origin of the receptors is a woman between 40 and 50 years old in good health and CMV-seropositive.

The chain carries TRBV7-9 and TRBJ2-5, with TRBD2 matching 9 bases. The V gene's germline CDR1 is SEHNR and CDR2 FQNEAQ (reference sequence). Trimming at V came to 3 bases and at J to 5 bases, leaving 7 bases not matched to a gene. This CDR3 is 15 amino acids long. CDR3 DNA sequence: TGTGCCAGCAGCTTTGGCGGGGGGGCCCGGGAGACCCAGTACTTC. Translation gives CASSFGGGARETQYF.

The table lists this clone with a few counts. The chain recombines TRBV10-3 with TRBJ1-3; D might be TRBD1 (5 bases). The ends were cut back, 4 bases at V and 3 bases at J, with 10 bases in the middle. Germline V gene data show CDR1 as ENHRY and CDR2 as SYGVKD. The CDR3 extends over 14 amino acids. The CDR3 sequence is CAISGVTDGNTIYF. CDR3 sequence (DNA): TGTGCCATCAGTGGAGTGACAGATGGAAACACCATATATTTT.

The genes are TRBV11-2 and TRBJ1-6, with unresolved D. V gave up 4 bases and J gave up 8 bases, with 12 bases separating them. This CDR3 region has 14 residues. In germline, CDR1 is SGHAT, CDR2 FQNNGV. As DNA, the CDR3 is TGTGCCAGCAGCTGGAATGGGAGGGATTCACCCCTCCACTTT. Translated: CASSWNGRDSPLHF.

This chain joins TRBV2 and TRBJ2-1, with 7 bases lining up with TRBD2. The ends lost 5 bases at V and 2 bases at J; junction bases unmatched: 6. The CDR3 sequence is 15 residues long. The germline gives CDR1 SNHLY, CDR2 FYNNEI. CDR3 DNA: TGTGCCAGCAGTTTAGCGGGTGGGCCCTACAATGAGCAGTTCTTC. This encodes CASSLAGGPYNEQFF.

CDR3 sequence (DNA): TGTGCCAGCAGCTTGGACTCAGGGCCTAATCAGCCCCAGCATTTT. Translated, it gives CASSLDSGPNQPQHF. The V call is TRBV5-8, the J call TRBJ1-5, with a tentative D call TRBD1 (5 bases). Trimming removed 0 bases at V and 4 bases at J, with 11 bases between. This CDR3 spans 15 amino acids. Per the germline V gene, CDR1 is SGHTS and CDR2 is YDEGEE.

The genes are TRBV20-1 and TRBJ2-7; D not resolved. CDR1 and CDR2 (germline): DFQATT, SNEGSKA (reference sequence). CDR3 length: 11 residues. V lost 6 bases and J lost 6, with 12 bases in between. The CDR3 sequence is CSALSQFEQYF. As DNA, the CDR3 is TGCAGTGCCCTTTCGCAGTTCGAGCAGTACTTC.

The chain employs TRBV18 and TRBJ1-5; no clear D. The CDR3 loop spans 16 amino acids. From germline, CDR1 is KGHSH and CDR2 LQKENI. V was trimmed by 2 bases and J by 7 bases, leaving 18 bases between them. The CDR3 spells CASSPFPEQSKQPQHF. The DNA of the CDR3 is TGTGCCAGCTCACCATTTCCGGAGCAGTCTAAGCAGCCCCAGCATTTT.

The chain combines TRBV2 with TRBJ2-5, with TRBD1 matching over 8 bases. The J call could be wrong; TRBJ2-7 is a better fit for the DNA end. CDR3 size: 12 residues. From germline, CDR1 is SNHLY and CDR2 FYNNEI. CDR3 DNA: TGTGCCAGCGATGACAGGGGCAACGAGCAGTACTTC. Encoded protein: CASDDRGNEQYF.

The V gene is TRBV4-3, the J gene TRBJ2-1; the D gene is possibly TRBD1 (6 bases). The V end was cut by 0 bases, the J end by 3 bases, with 21 bases between. The CDR3 is 19 amino acids. Germline loops: CDR1 LGHNA, CDR2 YSLEER. The CDR3 DNA follows: TGCGCCAGCAGCCAAGATCTGTTGGGACACGCCTCCCGCTACAATGAGCAGTTCTTC. Its protein product is CASSQDLLGHASRYNEQFF.

The gene calls are TRBV19 and TRBJ1-4; 9 bases match TRBD1. The CDR3 loop spans 15 amino acids. Germline V gene lookup returns CDR1 LNHDA and CDR2 SQIVND (reference sequence). V was clipped by 3 bases and J by 6 bases; unmatched bases: 5. In DNA form, the CDR3 reads TGTGCCAGTAGTATTAGTCGGACAGGGGATGAAAAACTGTTTTTT. It is translated as CASSISRTGDEKLFF.